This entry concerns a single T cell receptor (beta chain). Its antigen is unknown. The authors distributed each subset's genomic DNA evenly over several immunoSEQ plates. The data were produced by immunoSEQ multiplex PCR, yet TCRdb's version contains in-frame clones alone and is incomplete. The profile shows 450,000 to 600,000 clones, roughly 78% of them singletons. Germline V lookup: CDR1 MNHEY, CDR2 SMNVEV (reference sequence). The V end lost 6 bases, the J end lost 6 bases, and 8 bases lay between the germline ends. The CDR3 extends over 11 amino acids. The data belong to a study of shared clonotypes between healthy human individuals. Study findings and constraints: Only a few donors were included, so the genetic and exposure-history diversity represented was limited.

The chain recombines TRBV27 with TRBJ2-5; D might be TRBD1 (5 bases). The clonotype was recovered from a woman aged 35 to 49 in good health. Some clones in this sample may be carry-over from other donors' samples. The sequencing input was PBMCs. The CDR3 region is CASSTGQTQYF. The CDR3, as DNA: TGTGCCAGCAGCACAGGTCAGACCCAGTACTTC.